These T cell receptor beta chains were read from a single sample in a study of blood T cell repertoires in COVID-19. The method was immunoSEQ multiplex PCR; TCRdb's version includes in-frame clones alone and lacks a portion of them. The repertoire holds 210,000 or so clones, with about nine tenths as singletons. The sequenced material came from peripheral blood. The receptor source for this set is a woman between 55 and 75 years old with acute or convalescent COVID-19. CDR3s include the opening cysteine and the closing phenylalanine or tryptophan. Each record gives: V gene, D gene, J gene, clone size, CDR3 DNA, CDR3 protein. The D gene is left open where the match is weak. Size is omitted from some rows. Given values are once, few, many or a class for expanded clones.

V gene: TRBV2
D gene: -
J gene: TRBJ1-6
clone size: -
CDR3 DNA: TGTGCCAGCAGGACGGGGTTTCTCTATAATTCACCCCTCCACTTT
CDR3 protein: CASRTGFLYNSPLHF

V gene: TRBV19
D gene: TRBD1
J gene: TRBJ1-2
clone size: -
CDR3 DNA: TGTGCCAGTAATAAAGCCAGGGGGCTTGATGGCTACACCTTC
CDR3 protein: CASNKARGLDGYTF

V gene: TRBV4-3
D gene: -
J gene: TRBJ2-7
clone size: -
CDR3 DNA: TGCGCCAGCAGCCAAGCCGGGATGGAATCCTACGAGCAGTACTTC
CDR3 protein: CASSQAGMESYEQYF

V gene: TRBV7-2
D gene: TRBD2
J gene: TRBJ2-7
clone size: few
CDR3 DNA: TGTGCCAGCAGCGCCGTAGCGGGGGGGTACTACGAGCAGTACTTC
CDR3 protein: CASSAVAGGYYEQYF

V gene: TRBV2
D gene: TRBD1
J gene: TRBJ1-3
clone size: -
CDR3 DNA: TGTGCCAGCAGTCCTGACAGGGGGGAGAGTAACACCATATATTTT
CDR3 protein: CASSPDRGESNTIYF

V gene: TRBV19
D gene: -
J gene: TRBJ1-1
clone size: -
CDR3 DNA: TGTGCCAGTAGTTTTACAGGGAAAGGCACTGAAGCTTTCTTT
CDR3 protein: CASSFTGKGTEAFF

V gene: TRBV6-5
D gene: -
J gene: TRBJ1-2
clone size: -
CDR3 DNA: TGTGCCAGCAGTTACTCGCGAACCTCAGGTGGCTACACCTTC
CDR3 protein: CASSYSRTSGGYTF

V gene: TRBV18
D gene: -
J gene: TRBJ2-3
clone size: -
CDR3 DNA: TGTGCCAGCTCACCACCAGGGGGCGCGGGAACAGATACGCAGTATTTT
CDR3 protein: CASSPPGGAGTDTQYF

V gene: TRBV3-1/TRBV3-2
D gene: TRBD2
J gene: TRBJ2-5
clone size: -
CDR3 DNA: TGTGCCAGCAGCCAAGGGGCCATAGCGGGAGCGGAGACCCAGTACTTC
CDR3 protein: CASSQGAIAGAETQYF

V gene: TRBV19
D gene: TRBD2
J gene: TRBJ2-7
clone size: -
CDR3 DNA: TGTGCCAGTAGTATAGTAGGAACTAGCGGATACTACGAGCAGTACTTC
CDR3 protein: CASSIVGTSGYYEQYF

V gene: TRBV9
D gene: -
J gene: TRBJ1-1
clone size: -
CDR3 DNA: TGTGCCAGCAGCGTCGGGACAACTAACACTGAAGCTTTCTTT
CDR3 protein: CASSVGTTNTEAFF

V gene: TRBV7-2
D gene: -
J gene: TRBJ1-2
clone size: -
CDR3 DNA: TGTGCCAGCAGCCCTGGCACACAGGGTTTGGGGTATGGCTACACCTTC
CDR3 protein: CASSPGTQGLGYGYTF

V gene: TRBV5-1
D gene: -
J gene: TRBJ1-4
clone size: -
CDR3 DNA: TGCGCCAGCAGCTTGGAGGAAGTCGGGTCTTACAGGGAAAAACTGTTTTTT
CDR3 protein: CASSLEEVGSYREKLFF

V gene: TRBV4-1
D gene: -
J gene: TRBJ1-5
clone size: -
CDR3 DNA: TGCGCCAGCAGCCAAGGAGGGGCGGGACTCTATAGCAATCAGCCCCAGCATTTT
CDR3 protein: CASSQGGAGLYSNQPQHF

V gene: TRBV2
D gene: -
J gene: TRBJ2-1
clone size: few
CDR3 DNA: TGTGCCAGCAGTGACCACGGGACTCCAAATGAGCAGTTCTTC
CDR3 protein: CASSDHGTPNEQFF

V gene: TRBV5-1
D gene: -
J gene: TRBJ1-2
clone size: -
CDR3 DNA: TGCGCCAGCAGCTTGGACGGGGGTAACTATGGCTACACCTTC
CDR3 protein: CASSLDGGNYGYTF

V gene: TRBV2
D gene: TRBD1
J gene: TRBJ1-6
clone size: many
CDR3 DNA: TGTGCCAGCACCGGGGACAGGGGTTTTAATTCACCCCTCCACTTT
CDR3 protein: CASTGDRGFNSPLHF

V gene: TRBV4-1
D gene: -
J gene: TRBJ2-2
clone size: -
CDR3 DNA: TGCGCCAGCAGCCAACCAGGACTGAACACCGGGGAGCTGTTTTTT
CDR3 protein: CASSQPGLNTGELFF

V gene: TRBV30
D gene: TRBD1
J gene: TRBJ2-7
clone size: -
CDR3 DNA: TGTGCCTGGCGAGACAGGGGGCCATCTTACGAGCAGTACTTC
CDR3 protein: CAWRDRGPSYEQYF

V gene: TRBV19
D gene: TRBD1
J gene: TRBJ1-4
clone size: -
CDR3 DNA: TGTGCCAGTAGTATGGACAGGGGAGGGGAAAAACTGTTTTTT
CDR3 protein: CASSMDRGGEKLFF

V gene: TRBV19
D gene: -
J gene: TRBJ1-5
clone size: -
CDR3 DNA: TGTGCCAGTAGTCCTCGCAATCAGCCCCAGCATTTT
CDR3 protein: CASSPRNQPQHF

V gene: TRBV19
D gene: TRBD2
J gene: TRBJ2-3
clone size: -
CDR3 DNA: TGTGCCAGTAGTATCGGTCTAGCGGGAGGGCCCGGAGATACGCAGTATTTT
CDR3 protein: CASSIGLAGGPGDTQYF

V gene: TRBV30
D gene: TRBD1
J gene: TRBJ1-5
clone size: -
CDR3 DNA: TGTGCCTGGAGTTCCACGGGACAGGGGAATCAGCCCCAGCATTTT
CDR3 protein: CAWSSTGQGNQPQHF

V gene: TRBV7-9
D gene: TRBD1
J gene: TRBJ2-7
clone size: -
CDR3 DNA: TGTGCCAGCAGCCAAAGGGACAGGGCCTACGAGCAGTACTTC
CDR3 protein: CASSQRDRAYEQYF

V gene: TRBV18
D gene: TRBD2
J gene: TRBJ2-5
clone size: -
CDR3 DNA: TGTGCCAGCTCATCAGGACTAGCGGGGCAGGAGGAGACCCAGTACTTC
CDR3 protein: CASSSGLAGQEETQYF

V gene: TRBV29-1
D gene: -
J gene: TRBJ2-5
clone size: -
CDR3 DNA: TGCAGCGTTTCCTCCAGGGGCAGACAAGAGACCCAGTACTTC
CDR3 protein: CSVSSRGRQETQYF

V gene: TRBV5-4
D gene: -
J gene: TRBJ1-6
clone size: -
CDR3 DNA: TGTGCCAGCAGCCCGGACAGCTATTCACCCCTCCACTTT
CDR3 protein: CASSPDSYSPLHF

V gene: TRBV10-3
D gene: TRBD1
J gene: TRBJ1-3
clone size: -
CDR3 DNA: TGTGCCATCAGTGAGCCAGGACAGGGAACAGGAAACACCATATATTTT
CDR3 protein: CAISEPGQGTGNTIYF

V gene: TRBV15
D gene: -
J gene: TRBJ1-2
clone size: -
CDR3 DNA: TGTGCCACCAGCAGAGGTCGAGACAGCCGTTCTAACTATGGCTACACCTTC
CDR3 protein: CATSRGRDSRSNYGYTF

V gene: TRBV7-6
D gene: -
J gene: TRBJ1-5
clone size: -
CDR3 DNA: TGTGCCAGCAGCTTAGGAGCAGCAGGCCCCCAGCATTTT
CDR3 protein: CASSLGAAGPQHF

V gene: TRBV7-2
D gene: -
J gene: TRBJ1-2
clone size: -
CDR3 DNA: TGTGCCAGCAGCTTAGCAGGGAGCTATGGCTACACCTTC
CDR3 protein: CASSLAGSYGYTF

V gene: TRBV5-8
D gene: TRBD1
J gene: TRBJ1-4
clone size: -
CDR3 DNA: TGTGCCAGCAGCGTCGACAGGGGTCGAGAAAAACTGTTTTTT
CDR3 protein: CASSVDRGREKLFF

V gene: TRBV5-1
D gene: TRBD1
J gene: TRBJ2-3
clone size: -
CDR3 DNA: TGCGCCAGCAGCGTGGGGACAGGACAAACAGATACGCAGTATTTT
CDR3 protein: CASSVGTGQTDTQYF

V gene: TRBV18
D gene: -
J gene: TRBJ2-5
clone size: -
CDR3 DNA: TGTGCCAGCTCACCATGGAGAGAGACCCAGTACTTC
CDR3 protein: CASSPWRETQYF

V gene: TRBV19
D gene: -
J gene: TRBJ2-3
clone size: -
CDR3 DNA: TGTGCCAGTAGTCCAGGCTATGGCATCGTCACAGATACGCAGTATTTT
CDR3 protein: CASSPGYGIVTDTQYF

V gene: TRBV3-1/TRBV3-2
D gene: -
J gene: TRBJ1-1
clone size: -
CDR3 DNA: TGTGCCAGCAGCCAAGAGACAGAGAACACTGAAGCTTTCTTT
CDR3 protein: CASSQETENTEAFF

V gene: TRBV2
D gene: -
J gene: TRBJ2-7
clone size: -
CDR3 DNA: TGTGCCAGCAGTGGGCCAGGGTGGGACGAGCAGTACTTC
CDR3 protein: CASSGPGWDEQYF

V gene: TRBV28
D gene: -
J gene: TRBJ1-5
clone size: -
CDR3 DNA: TGTGCCAGCAGTCCGACTGGGTCAAGCAATCAGCCCCAGCATTTT
CDR3 protein: CASSPTGSSNQPQHF

V gene: TRBV7-2
D gene: TRBD1
J gene: TRBJ1-6
clone size: once
CDR3 DNA: TGTGCCAGCAGCCTCGACAGGGGTCGGAATTCACCCCTCCACTTT
CDR3 protein: CASSLDRGRNSPLHF

V gene: TRBV10-2
D gene: TRBD1
J gene: TRBJ2-7
clone size: -
CDR3 DNA: TGCGCCAGCAGTGAGCCGGGACAGGGGGCCTACGAGCAGTACTTC
CDR3 protein: CASSEPGQGAYEQYF

V gene: TRBV12-3/TRBV12-4
D gene: -
J gene: TRBJ2-1
clone size: -
CDR3 DNA: TGTGCCAGCCACCGACAGAATAACAATGAGCAGTTCTTC
CDR3 protein: CASHRQNNNEQFF

V gene: TRBV10-2
D gene: TRBD2
J gene: TRBJ2-1
clone size: -
CDR3 DNA: TGCGCCAGCCGATCGACTAGCGGGAGGGCCTCATACAATGAGCAGTTCTTC
CDR3 protein: CASRSTSGRASYNEQFF

V gene: TRBV7-9
D gene: -
J gene: TRBJ2-5
clone size: -
CDR3 DNA: TGTGCCAGCAGCTTGGGGCGGGGCCTAGAGACCCAGTACTTC
CDR3 protein: CASSLGRGLETQYF

V gene: TRBV18
D gene: -
J gene: TRBJ1-2
clone size: -
CDR3 DNA: TGTGCCAGCTCACCAGAGACAGGAGAAAGAACTAACTATGGCTACACCTTC
CDR3 protein: CASSPETGERTNYGYTF

V gene: TRBV6-6
D gene: -
J gene: TRBJ1-3
clone size: -
CDR3 DNA: TGTGCCAGCACCAAAACCGGGGGGGCTGCCGGAAACACCATATATTTT
CDR3 protein: CASTKTGGAAGNTIYF

V gene: TRBV14
D gene: -
J gene: TRBJ2-7
clone size: medium-sized
CDR3 DNA: TGTGCCAGCAGCCCTCGGACACTTTACTACGAGCAGTACTTC
CDR3 protein: CASSPRTLYYEQYF

V gene: TRBV6-5
D gene: TRBD2
J gene: TRBJ2-7
clone size: -
CDR3 DNA: TGTGCCAGCAGTTATAAGCGGGAGGGATACGAGCAGTACTTC
CDR3 protein: CASSYKREGYEQYF

V gene: TRBV6-5
D gene: TRBD1
J gene: TRBJ1-6
clone size: -
CDR3 DNA: TGTGCCGCCCGGGACAGGGACAATTCACCCCTCCACTTT
CDR3 protein: CAARDRDNSPLHF

V gene: TRBV12-3/TRBV12-4
D gene: -
J gene: TRBJ1-2
clone size: -
CDR3 DNA: TGTGCCAGCACCCTCGGACAGCTCTATGGCTACACCTTC
CDR3 protein: CASTLGQLYGYTF

V gene: TRBV19
D gene: TRBD1
J gene: TRBJ1-1
clone size: -
CDR3 DNA: TGTGCCAGCTCCGGACAGGGAGGTGAAGCTTTCTTT
CDR3 protein: CASSGQGGEAFF

V gene: TRBV5-1
D gene: -
J gene: TRBJ2-1
clone size: -
CDR3 DNA: TGCGCCAGCAGCTACGGACAGTCACTCTACAATGAGCAGTTCTTC
CDR3 protein: CASSYGQSLYNEQFF

V gene: TRBV21-1
D gene: -
J gene: TRBJ1-4
clone size: -
CDR3 DNA: TGTGCCAGCAGCAAAAGGAAGGCTCCCGGGAGCGATGAAAAACTGTTTTTT
CDR3 protein: CASSKRKAPGSDEKLFF

V gene: TRBV28
D gene: TRBD2
J gene: TRBJ2-5
clone size: once
CDR3 DNA: TGTGCCAGCAGTTTGACTAGCGGGGGAGAGACCCAGTACTTC
CDR3 protein: CASSLTSGGETQYF

V gene: TRBV20-1
D gene: -
J gene: TRBJ1-2
clone size: -
CDR3 DNA: TGCACTTTGGACAGCGTTTATGGCTACACCTTC
CDR3 protein: CTLDSVYGYTF